The 31 T cell receptor beta chains below all came from one sample that was sequenced in a study of blood T cell repertoires in COVID-19. TCRdb's copy holds only in-frame clones and misses some; the assay was immunoSEQ multiplex PCR. The table has approximately 120,000 clones, approximately 85% seen once; the top ten hold around 3%. Sample: peripheral blood. The source is a woman older than 75 with COVID-19, enrolled during active disease.

The V and J genes are TRBV18 and TRBJ1-6; 7 bases fit TRBD1. In germline, CDR1 is KGHSH, CDR2 LQKENI. The CDR3 is 16 residues long. J gave up 7 bases and V 3 bases, and 9 bases lay outside the gene matches. The CDR3, as DNA: TGTGCCAGCTCACCCTTTGCGGGACAGCAAAATTCACCCCTCCACTTT. Translated: CASSPFAGQQNSPLHF.

This clone was observed once. The rearrangement joins TRBV12-3 or TRBV12-4 to TRBJ1-5, with 8 bases that match TRBD1. CDR3 length: 13 amino acids. The ends lost 8 bases at V and 4 bases at J; junction bases unmatched: 4. The CDR3 loop reads CASRQGYNQPQHF. The DNA for the CDR3 is TGTGCCAGCCGACAGGGGTATAATCAGCCCCAGCATTTT.

This clone was observed once. The genes are TRBV19 and TRBJ1-1, with D possibly being TRBD1 (5 bases). The V gene lost 8 bases and the J gene lost 10 bases, with 23 bases spanning the gap. Germline V gene data show CDR1 as LNHDA and CDR2 as SQIVND (reference sequence). This CDR3 comprises 14 residues. The CDR3 sequence: CASALGAMGRGAFF. The CDR3 region has the DNA TGTGCCAGTGCCCTAGGGGCCATGGGAAGAGGAGCTTTCTTT.

The V gene is TRBV28, the J gene TRBJ2-5; the match to TRBD1 covers 8 bases. Germline CDR1 MDHEN, CDR2 SYDVKM. CDR3 size: 14 residues. V shed 6 bases and J 6 bases; nucleotides not matched to a gene: 9. The CDR3 sequence: CASSTPQGGKTQYF. CDR3 sequence (DNA): TGTGCCAGCAGCACGCCACAGGGGGGAAAGACCCAGTACTTC.

V gene TRBV9 combines with J gene TRBJ2-7; weak D call: TRBD1 (7 bases). Trimming left V 1 base short and J 3 bases short, with 17 bases between. Germline CDR1 reads SGDLS; CDR2 reads YYNGEE. CDR3 length: 16 residues. The DNA of the CDR3 is TGTGCCAGCAGCGTACAACCAGGGGGAGGCTTCTACGAGCAGTACTTC. It yields the protein CASSVQPGGGFYEQYF.

CDR3 nucleotides: TGTGCCACCAGTGACTACGGACAGGGGCAAGAGACCCAGTACTTC. Amino acid sequence: CATSDYGQGQETQYF. This chain joins TRBV24-1 and TRBJ2-5, with TRBD1 identical over 9 bases. V lost 4 bases, J lost 2 bases, and 4 bases stayed unmatched. CDR1 is KGHDR and CDR2 is SFDVKD in the germline V gene. The CDR3 totals 15 residues.

This clone was detected only once. This chain links TRBV28 with TRBJ2-1; 8 bases are shared with TRBD1. CDR1 and CDR2 from the germline V gene are MDHEN and SYDVKM. Trimming removed 6 bases from V and 6 bases from J; junction bases left unmatched: 10. This CDR3 region has 15 residues. In DNA form, the CDR3 reads TGTGCCAGCAGCCCCGGGGGACAGGTGACCAATGAGCAGTTCTTC. Residues: CASSPGGQVTNEQFF.

This chain links TRBV11-3 with TRBJ2-2; D may be TRBD1 (6 bases). This CDR3 region has 15 residues. V lost 1 base, J lost 0 bases, and 6 bases lay in between. In germline, CDR1 is SGHNT, CDR2 YENEEA. The CDR3 bases are TGTGCCAGCAGCTTAGGACAGGCGAACACCGGGGAGCTGTTTTTT. This codes for CASSLGQANTGELFF.

V is TRBV5-6 and J is TRBJ1-5; weak D call: TRBD1 (5 bases). Trimming removed 4 bases from V and 0 bases from J, with 23 bases in between. CDR1 is SGHDT, CDR2 YYEEEE, per germline. This CDR3 region has 19 residues. The CDR3 region is CASSRGGEGLSYSNQPQHF. The CDR3 DNA sequence: TGTGCCAGCAGCCGCGGAGGGGAAGGGCTAAGCTATAGCAATCAGCCCCAGCATTTT. Complete variable domain (other parts from reference TRBV5-6 and TRBJ1-5): DAGVTQSPTHLIKTRGQQVTLRCSPKSGHDTVSWYQQALGQGPQFIFQYYEEEERQRGNFPDRFSGHQFPNYSSELNVNALLLGDSALYLCASSRGGEGLSYSNQPQHFGDGTRLSIL.

The rearrangement joins TRBV5-6 to TRBJ1-4, with D perhaps TRBD1 (5 bases). The CDR3 totals 17 residues. V gave up 4 bases and J gave up 0 bases, with 16 bases separating them. Germline CDR1 and CDR2: SGHDT and YYEEEE. CDR3: CASSPGAGTATNEKLFF. In DNA, the CDR3 is TGTGCCAGCAGCCCGGGAGCAGGGACTGCAACTAATGAAAAACTGTTTTTT. The whole variable domain, filled in from reference TRBV5-6 and TRBJ1-4, reads DAGVTQSPTHLIKTRGQQVTLRCSPKSGHDTVSWYQQALGQGPQFIFQYYEEEERQRGNFPDRFSGHQFPNYSSELNVNALLLGDSALYLCASSPGAGTATNEKLFFGSGTQLSVL.

V gene TRBV7-9 combines with J gene TRBJ2-4; 9 nucleotides line up with TRBD2. CDR1 and CDR2 from the germline V gene are SEHNR and FQNEAQ (reference sequence). The J segment lost 2 bases and the V segment lost 8 bases, leaving 19 bases of the junction unmatched. The CDR3 length is 19 residues. Here the CDR3 reads CASGPLGGRALATKNIQYF. The DNA for the CDR3 is TGTGCCAGCGGACCTCTAGGCGGGAGGGCCCTCGCGACCAAAAACATTCAGTACTTC. The full variable domain, with the rest looked up from reference TRBV7-9 and TRBJ2-4, is DTGVSQNPRHKITKRGQNVTFRCDPISEHNRLYWYRQTLGQGPEFLTYFQNEAQLEKSRLLSDRFSAERPKGSFSTLEIQRTEQGDSAMYLCASGPLGGRALATKNIQYFGAGTRLSVL.

This clone was detected only a few times. This rearrangement joins TRBV20-1 to TRBJ2-5, with TRBD2 identical over 14 bases. Germline CDR1 reads DFQATT; CDR2 reads SNEGSKA (reference sequence). This CDR3 has 16 residues. The J segment lost 0 bases and the V segment lost 6 bases, leaving 6 bases of the junction unmatched. The CDR3: CSASRLAGGYQETQYF. CDR3 DNA sequence: TGCAGTGCAAGTCGACTAGCGGGAGGGTACCAAGAGACCCAGTACTTC.

The V gene is TRBV6-2 or TRBV6-3, the J gene TRBJ2-5, with no clear D. V lost 0 bases, J lost 1 base, and 6 bases lay in between. Germline-derived CDR1 and CDR2 are MNHEY and SVGEGT. This CDR3 spans 14 amino acids. The CDR3 DNA sequence: TGTGCCAGCAGTTACTCGAGCCCCCAAGAGACCCAGTACTTC. This codes for CASSYSSPQETQYF.

V and J are TRBV7-2 and TRBJ1-5; TRBD1 is a possible D gene (5 bases). Germline CDR1 is SGHTA and CDR2 is FQGNSA. The length of the CDR3 is 14 residues. Trimming removed 6 bases from V and 5 bases from J, with 14 bases in between. The CDR3 is CASSPQAGDQPQHF. The CDR3 bases are TGTGCCAGCAGTCCCCAAGCGGGGGATCAGCCCCAGCATTTT. Full variable domain (rest looked up from reference TRBV7-2 and TRBJ1-5): GAGVSQSPSNKVTEKGKDVELRCDPISGHTALYWYRQSLGQGLEFLIYFQGNSAPDKSGLPSDRFSAERTGGSVSTLTIQRTQQEDSAVYLCASSPQAGDQPQHFGDGTRLSIL.

The chain employs TRBV28 and TRBJ1-1, with 9 bases matching TRBD1. Trimming removed 1 base from V and 11 bases from J; junction bases left unmatched: 11. Germline V gives CDR1 MDHEN, CDR2 SYDVKM. The CDR3 totals 15 residues. The CDR3 DNA is TGTGCCAGCAGTTTATATCCGGGACAGGGTACAAATGCTTTCTTT. Protein product: CASSLYPGQGTNAFF.

CDR3 coding DNA: TGTGCCAGTAGAGAGGAGAGCTCCTATAATTCACCCCTCCACTTT. This encodes CASREESSYNSPLHF. The chain links TRBV19 to TRBJ1-6; D is unresolved. CDR3 size: 15 residues. From germline, CDR1 is LNHDA and CDR2 SQIVND (reference sequence). The V and J ends lost 6 bases and 0 bases respectively, with 9 bases between them.

The chain carries TRBV6-6 and TRBJ2-7, with 11 bases aligning to TRBD2. This CDR3 region has 15 residues. Germline trimming cut 3 bases from V and 7 bases from J; bases unmatched to any gene: 8. Looked up from germline, CDR1 is MNHNY and CDR2 is SVGAGI (reference sequence). The CDR3 loop reads CASSYISGRGGEQYF. DNA of the CDR3: TGTGCCAGCAGTTATATTAGCGGGAGGGGAGGGGAGCAGTACTTC.

This clone was observed a single time. This sequence joins TRBV5-3 and TRBJ1-5; 9 nucleotides match TRBD1. TRBV5-3 is recorded as an ORF, its role being uncertain. The CDR3 runs to 15 residues. V shed 4 bases and J 6 bases; nucleotides not matched to a gene: 8. CDR3 sequence reads: CARSIRDRECQPQHF. The CDR3 DNA follows: TGTGCCAGAAGCATCCGGGACAGGGAGTGTCAGCCCCAGCATTTT.

This chain connects TRBV4-2 to TRBJ2-1; D gene ambiguous. Germline lookup yields CDR1 LGHNA and CDR2 YNFKEQ. The CDR3 covers 13 residues. V lost 0 bases to trimming and J lost 7 bases, with 7 bases between them. The CDR3: CASSQDLKNEQFF. CDR3 nucleotides: TGTGCCAGCAGCCAAGATTTAAAAAATGAGCAGTTCTTC.

This rearrangement joins TRBV15 to TRBJ1-3, with D unresolved. Germline-derived CDR1 and CDR2 are LNHNV and YYDKDF (reference sequence). There are 16 residues in the CDR3. Trimming left V 4 bases short and J 1 base short, with 14 bases between. CDR3 sequence (DNA): TGTGCCACCAGCATAGCACAGACTAATTCTGGAAACACCATATATTTT. Its protein is CATSIAQTNSGNTIYF.

The V call is TRBV4-3, the J call TRBJ1-2; 10 positions match TRBD1. Germline CDR1 is LGHNA and CDR2 is YSLEER. This CDR3 contains 19 residues. J was trimmed by 0 bases and V by 1 base; bases with no gene match: 11. CDR3 region: CASSQVILDRGRANYGYTF. The CDR3 bases are TGCGCCAGCAGCCAAGTGATATTGGACAGGGGGAGAGCTAACTATGGCTACACCTTC.

The gene calls are TRBV19 and TRBJ2-5; D perhaps matches TRBD1 (6 bases). Trimming stripped 3 bases from V and 1 base from J, with 12 bases between. This CDR3 has 15 residues. Germline V gives CDR1 LNHDA, CDR2 SQIVND (reference sequence). The DNA of the CDR3 is TGTGCCAGTAGTATTCCCGGACAGAGCCAAGAGACCCAGTACTTC. The encoded protein is CASSIPGQSQETQYF.

This chain uses TRBV6-1 with TRBJ1-2; TRBD1 is a possible D gene (6 bases). V was clipped by 2 bases and J by 4 bases, with 20 bases between them. The CDR3 is 17 amino acids. Germline V gene sequence: CDR1 MNHNS, CDR2 SASEGT. CDR3 nucleotides: TGTGCCAGCAGTGAACCAGGACAGCTCCCGGATGGCTATGGCTACACCTTC. Amino acid sequence: CASSEPGQLPDGYGYTF.

V usage is TRBV6-5 and J usage is TRBJ1-6; D gene ambiguous. V shed 7 bases and J shed 12 bases, with 22 bases lying between them. CDR3 length equals 15 residues. CDR1 and CDR2 (germline): MNHEY, SVGAGI. In nucleotides, the CDR3 is TGTGCCAGCACATCCCTCGGGGTTGGGCCTTTACCCCTCCACTTT. This encodes CASTSLGVGPLPLHF.

The rearrangement uses TRBV18 and TRBJ2-5; 9 bases fit TRBD2. Germline V gene lookup returns CDR1 KGHSH and CDR2 LQKENI. V was clipped by 6 bases and J by 4 bases; unmatched bases: 0. This CDR3 spans 12 amino acids. CDR3 in DNA: TGTGCCAGCTCGCGGGAGGGAGAGACCCAGTACTTC. Translating it yields CASSREGETQYF.

V gene TRBV18 combines with J gene TRBJ1-5; tentative D call: TRBD1 (5 bases). The CDR3 is 13 amino acids. Germline CDR1 KGHSH, CDR2 LQKENI. Trimming cost V 6 bases and J 5 bases, with 11 bases left between them. Here the CDR3 reads CASSPGLDQPQHF. The CDR3 nucleotides read TGTGCCAGCTCCCCAGGGCTGGATCAGCCCCAGCATTTT.

This clone was picked up a small number of times. This chain connects TRBV7-2 to TRBJ2-1; 7 positions agree with TRBD2. Germline V gene lookup returns CDR1 SGHTA and CDR2 FQGNSA. This CDR3 spans 15 amino acids. The ends lost 2 bases at V and 10 bases at J; junction bases unmatched: 11. CDR3 loop: CASSLTLTGGREQFF. The CDR3 nucleotides are TGTGCCAGCAGCTTAACCCTGACGGGAGGTAGAGAGCAGTTCTTC.

CDR3 coding DNA: TGTGCCAGCAGCGTCGGGACAGGGATGGGGGAGCTGTTTTTT. It is translated as CASSVGTGMGELFF. The chain carries TRBV9 and TRBJ2-2, with 9 bases identical to TRBD1. This CDR3 comprises 14 residues. The germline V gene encodes CDR1 SGDLS and CDR2 YYNGEE. The V gene end was trimmed by 2 bases and the J gene end by 8 bases; junction bases not matched to a gene: 4.

This sequence joins TRBV7-2 and TRBJ2-1; tentative D call: TRBD2 (5 bases). Germline CDR1 is SGHTA and CDR2 is FQGNSA. This CDR3 is built from 12 residues. The germline V and J ends were trimmed by 7 bases and 6 bases, with 10 bases remaining between them. The CDR3 bases are TGTGCCAGCACCAGGACTTTCAATGAGCAGTTCTTC. Translated, it gives CASTRTFNEQFF.

This chain joins TRBV3-1 (or the pseudogene TRBV3-2) and TRBJ1-1, with D tentatively TRBD1 (5 bases). Trimming removed 10 bases at V and 3 bases at J, with 21 bases between. Germline V lookup: CDR1 LGHDT, CDR2 YNNKEL (reference sequence). The CDR3 spans 15 residues. As DNA, the CDR3 is TGTGCCACCGGGCCCTGGGGGGTGGCGGACACTGAAGCTTTCTTT. It encodes CATGPWGVADTEAFF.

V usage is TRBV6-2 or TRBV6-3 and J usage is TRBJ2-5, with TRBD1 matching 8 bases. This CDR3 region has 13 residues. Germline trimming cut 6 bases from V and 10 bases from J; bases unmatched to any gene: 10. CDR1 and CDR2 from the germline V gene are MNHEY and SVGEGT. The CDR3 protein is CASSNLMTGVQYF. CDR3 in DNA: TGTGCCAGCAGCAACCTTATGACAGGGGTCCAGTACTTC.